These 14 T cell receptor beta chains were all obtained from the same sample, sequenced in a study of a mutant IDH1 vaccine in newly diagnosed glioma. Assay used: immunoSEQ multiplex PCR; TCRdb lists only in-frame clones, some missing. The data show 84,000 or so clones, approximately 80% seen once. These receptors' antigens are unknown. Time point specified: week 47, end of study. The study gave 300 ug of mutant IDH1 20-mer peptide per vaccine dose, with topical imiquimod. The source material was PBMCs, sampled from a glioma patient whose treatment included an IDH1 peptide vaccine. Receptors originate from a man aged 35-49 years with glioma.

This chain uses TRBV27 with TRBJ2-7; D is undetermined. In germline, CDR1 is MNHEY, CDR2 SMNVEV (reference sequence). The V gene lost 6 bases and the J gene lost 6 bases, with 18 bases spanning the gap. The CDR3 is made up of 14 amino acids. CDR3 nucleotides: TGTGCCAGCAGCCTGCAGGAGAGTCTCTCCGAGCAGTACTTC. It yields the protein CASSLQESLSEQYF.

This chain uses TRBV28 with TRBJ1-1, with a possible D match to TRBD1 (6 bases). Deletions cut 5 bases from V and 1 base from J, with 14 bases between. The germline V gene has CDR1 MDHEN and CDR2 SYDVKM. This CDR3 contains 15 residues. This CDR3 reads CASSPPRGANTEAFF. The DNA of the CDR3 is TGTGCCAGCAGTCCTCCCCGGGGGGCGAACACTGAAGCTTTCTTT. The entire variable domain, with the rest obtained from reference TRBV28 and TRBJ1-1, is as follows: DVKVTQSSRYLVKRTGEKVFLECVQDMDHENMFWYRQDPGLGLRLIYFSYDVKMKEKGDIPEGYSVSREKKERFSLILESASTNQTSMYLCASSPPRGANTEAFFGQGTRLTVV.

The sample holds one count of this clone. V usage is TRBV9 and J usage is TRBJ2-1, with D uncertain. The CDR3 is made up of 15 amino acids. CDR1 and CDR2 (germline): SGDLS, YYNGEE. V dropped 3 bases and J dropped 0 bases, with 10 bases sitting between them. The CDR3 is CASSAGSYSYNEQFF. CDR3 DNA: TGTGCCAGCAGCGCCGGCAGCTACTCCTACAATGAGCAGTTCTTC.

CDR3 sequence (DNA): TGTGCCAGCAGCGTATCTAGCGGGATAAGCTCCTACGAGCAGTACTTC. It yields the protein CASSVSSGISSYEQYF. This chain joins TRBV9 and TRBJ2-7; 9 positions match TRBD2. Trimming cost V 1 base and J 0 bases; bases outside gene matches: 5. CDR1 and CDR2 from the germline V gene are SGDLS and YYNGEE. This CDR3 spans 16 amino acids.

This clone was picked up a small number of times. The rearrangement links TRBV10-3 to TRBJ2-7; TRBD2 matches 10 bases. CDR1 is ENHRY, CDR2 SYGVKD, per germline. The J segment lost 4 bases and the V segment lost 11 bases, leaving 8 bases of the junction unmatched. The CDR3 runs 13 residues. DNA for the CDR3: TGTGCCTCCAGTGGGACTAGCGCATACGAGCAGTACTTC. It specifies CASSGTSAYEQYF.

V usage is TRBV19 and J usage is TRBJ2-3; 9 bases map to TRBD2. This CDR3 is 20 amino acids long. V lost 6 bases, J lost 1 base, and 20 bases stayed unmatched. Germline V gene lookup returns CDR1 LNHDA and CDR2 SQIVND (reference sequence). The CDR3 DNA sequence: TGTGCCAGTAGGCCCCGGGCAGTAGGTCTAGCGGGGCAGGGCACAGATACGCAGTATTTT. This encodes CASRPRAVGLAGQGTDTQYF.

The V and J genes are TRBV5-6 and TRBJ1-2; TRBD1 agrees at 7 bases. The V gene end was trimmed by 4 bases and the J gene end by 7 bases; junction bases not matched to a gene: 10. There are 14 residues in the CDR3. Germline CDR1 SGHDT, CDR2 YYEEEE. CDR3 in DNA: TGTGCCAGCAGCCCCCGAGGGACAGATGTTGGCTACACCTTC. Translating it yields CASSPRGTDVGYTF. Using reference TRBV5-6 and TRBJ1-2 for the parts outside the CDR3, the full variable domain is DAGVTQSPTHLIKTRGQQVTLRCSPKSGHDTVSWYQQALGQGPQFIFQYYEEEERQRGNFPDRFSGHQFPNYSSELNVNALLLGDSALYLCASSPRGTDVGYTFGSGTRLTVV.

The chain is built from TRBV5-1 and TRBJ2-3; 9 positions match TRBD2. V lost 3 bases and J lost 5; bases outside the gene matches: 28. This CDR3 comprises 22 residues. CDR1 and CDR2 (germline): SGHRS, YFSETQ. CDR3 amino acids: CASSSPAAGNHFAGGWVDTQYF. The CDR3, as DNA: TGCGCCAGCAGCTCCCCGGCGGCAGGAAACCACTTCGCGGGGGGGTGGGTAGATACGCAGTATTTT.

This clone was found once. This sequence joins TRBV28 and TRBJ2-7, with 11 positions matching TRBD2. The CDR3 has 16 amino acids. With 4 bases clipped from V and 2 bases from J, the junction kept 7 bases outside the gene matches. Germline V gives CDR1 MDHEN, CDR2 SYDVKM. The chain's CDR3 is CASSSGIAGGAYEQYF. The CDR3 DNA is TGTGCCAGCAGTTCCGGGATAGCGGGGGGGGCCTACGAGCAGTACTTC. The whole variable domain, filled in from reference TRBV28 and TRBJ2-7, reads DVKVTQSSRYLVKRTGEKVFLECVQDMDHENMFWYRQDPGLGLRLIYFSYDVKMKEKGDIPEGYSVSREKKERFSLILESASTNQTSMYLCASSSGIAGGAYEQYFGPGTRLTVT.

This clone was recorded only once. This chain connects TRBV11-3 to TRBJ2-7; D possibly corresponds to TRBD2 (5 bases). V shed 5 bases and J shed 2 bases, with 13 bases lying between them. This CDR3 contains 14 residues. Germline assignment: CDR1 SGHNT and CDR2 YENEEA. The CDR3: CASSTQEEPYEQYF. The CDR3 region has the DNA TGTGCCAGCAGCACCCAGGAGGAACCCTACGAGCAGTACTTC. Variable domain in full (rest from reference TRBV11-3 and TRBJ2-7): EAGVVQSPRYKIIEKKQPVAFWCNPISGHNTLYWYLQNLGQGPELLIRYENEEAVDDSQLPKDRFSAERLKGVDSTLKIQPAELGDSAVYLCASSTQEEPYEQYFGPGTRLTVT.

The chain is built from TRBV7-2 and TRBJ2-7; 9 bases are shared with TRBD2. Trimming took 2 bases from V and 0 from J; bases not matched to a gene: 5. Germline CDR1 reads SGHTA; CDR2 reads FQGNSA. This CDR3 comprises 16 residues. The CDR3 region is CASSLIGGRASYEQYF. CDR3 sequence (DNA): TGTGCCAGCAGCTTAATCGGCGGGAGGGCCTCCTACGAGCAGTACTTC.

This chain uses TRBV30 with TRBJ2-3; TRBD2 aligns across 8 bases. The CDR3 runs to 15 residues. Germline lookup yields CDR1 GTSNPN and CDR2 SVGIG (reference sequence). The V segment lost 3 bases and the J segment 6 bases; nucleotides outside the gene matches: 11. The CDR3 is CAWSRPGGAGDTQYF. In DNA, the CDR3 is TGTGCCTGGAGCCGTCCCGGGGGGGCCGGGGATACGCAGTATTTT.

The rearrangement links TRBV25-1 to TRBJ2-1; 10 bases align to TRBD1. V was clipped by 1 base and J by 4 bases; unmatched bases: 7. The CDR3 sequence is 17 residues long. Germline V gene sequence: CDR1 MGHDK, CDR2 SYGVNS. CDR3 sequence reads: CASSEWGTGAAYNEQFF. In DNA, the CDR3 is TGTGCCAGCAGTGAATGGGGGACAGGGGCTGCGTACAATGAGCAGTTCTTC.

The chain has TRBV7-8 and TRBJ2-7, with D perhaps TRBD1 or TRBD2 (6 bases each). The germline CDR1 and CDR2 sequences are SGHVS and FQNEAQ. The CDR3 length is 15 residues. The V and J ends lost 2 bases and 6 bases respectively, with 17 bases between them. CDR3 nucleotide sequence: TGTGCCAGCAGCTTAAATTACGGGGGCATCGGCGAGCAGTACTTC. It translates to CASSLNYGGIGEQYF. The full variable domain, completed using reference TRBV7-8 and TRBJ2-7, is GAGVSQSPRYKVAKRGQDVALRCDPISGHVSLFWYQQALGQGPEFLTYFQNEAQLDKSGLPSDRFFAERPEGSVSTLKIQRTQQEDSAVYLCASSLNYGGIGEQYFGPGTRLTVT.